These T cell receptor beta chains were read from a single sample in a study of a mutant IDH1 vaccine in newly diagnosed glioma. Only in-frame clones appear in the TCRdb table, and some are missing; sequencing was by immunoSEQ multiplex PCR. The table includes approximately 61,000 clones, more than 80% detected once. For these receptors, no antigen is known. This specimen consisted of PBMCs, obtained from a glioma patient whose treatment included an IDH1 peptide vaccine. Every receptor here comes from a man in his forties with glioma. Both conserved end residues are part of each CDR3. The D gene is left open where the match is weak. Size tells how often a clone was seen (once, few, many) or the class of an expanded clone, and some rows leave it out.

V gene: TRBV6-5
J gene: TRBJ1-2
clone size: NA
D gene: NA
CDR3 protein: CASSYADRTAGGYTF
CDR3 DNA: TGTGCCAGCAGTTATGCCGACAGGACTGCGGGAGGCTACACCTTC

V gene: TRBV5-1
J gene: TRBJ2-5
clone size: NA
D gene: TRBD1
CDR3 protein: CASSLGAGGLYQETQYF
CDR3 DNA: TGCGCCAGCAGCTTGGGGGCAGGGGGTTTGTACCAAGAGACCCAGTACTTC

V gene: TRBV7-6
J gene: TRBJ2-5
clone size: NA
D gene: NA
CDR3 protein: CASSLNPTGEETQYF
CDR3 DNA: TGTGCCAGCAGCTTAAATCCGACAGGCGAAGAGACCCAGTACTTC

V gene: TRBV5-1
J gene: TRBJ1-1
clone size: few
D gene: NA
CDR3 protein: CASSLDRPINTEAFF
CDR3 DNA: TGCGCCAGCAGCTTGGATAGACCGATAAACACTGAAGCTTTCTTT

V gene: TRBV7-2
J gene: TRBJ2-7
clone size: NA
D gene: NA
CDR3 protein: CASSPNVASYEQYF
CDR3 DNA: TGTGCCAGCAGCCCAAATGTGGCATCTTACGAGCAGTACTTC

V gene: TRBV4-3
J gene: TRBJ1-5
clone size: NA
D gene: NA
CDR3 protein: CASSQERGENQPQHF
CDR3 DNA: TGCGCCAGCAGCCAAGAGCGGGGGGAGAATCAGCCCCAGCATTTT

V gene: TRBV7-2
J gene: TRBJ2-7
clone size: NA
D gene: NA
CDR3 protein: CASSLQVGPETYEQYF
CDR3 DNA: TGTGCCAGCAGCCTACAGGTTGGTCCAGAGACCTACGAGCAGTACTTC

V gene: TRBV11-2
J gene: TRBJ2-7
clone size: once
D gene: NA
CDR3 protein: CASSLYSYEQYF
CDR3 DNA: TGTGCCAGCAGCTTATACTCCTACGAGCAGTACTTC

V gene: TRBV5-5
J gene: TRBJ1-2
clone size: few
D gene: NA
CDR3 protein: CASSRGARQGIAYGYTF
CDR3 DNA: TGTGCCAGCAGCCGGGGGGCTCGGCAGGGTATCGCCTATGGCTACACCTTC

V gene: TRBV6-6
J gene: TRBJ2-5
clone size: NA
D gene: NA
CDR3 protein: CASSQGGETQYF
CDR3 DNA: TGTGCCAGCAGCCAGGGAGGAGAGACCCAGTACTTC

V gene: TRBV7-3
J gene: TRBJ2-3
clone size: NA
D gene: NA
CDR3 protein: CASSYLPGEADTQYF
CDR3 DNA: TGTGCCAGCAGCTACCTTCCGGGGGAGGCAGATACGCAGTATTTT

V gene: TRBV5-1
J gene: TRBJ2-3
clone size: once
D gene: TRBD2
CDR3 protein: CASSSLSGGATDTQYF
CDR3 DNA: TGCGCCAGCAGCTCTCTTAGCGGGGGAGCCACAGATACGCAGTATTTT

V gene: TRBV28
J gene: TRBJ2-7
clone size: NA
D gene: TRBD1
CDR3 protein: CASSPGTGGRIRNF
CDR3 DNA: TGTGCCAGCAGTCCAGGGACAGGGGGCAGGATCCGGAACTTC

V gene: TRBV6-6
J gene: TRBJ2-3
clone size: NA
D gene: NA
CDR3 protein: CASSWTDTQYF
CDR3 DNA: TGTGCCAGCAGCTGGACAGATACGCAGTATTTT

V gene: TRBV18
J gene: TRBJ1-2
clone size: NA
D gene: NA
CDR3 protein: CASSPDQGLSYGYTF
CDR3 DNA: TGTGCCAGCTCACCAGATCAGGGTTTGTCCTATGGCTACACCTTC

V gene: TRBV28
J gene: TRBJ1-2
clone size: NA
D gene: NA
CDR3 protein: CASSQGQGSYGYTF
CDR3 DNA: TGTGCCAGCAGTCAGGGCCAGGGATCCTATGGCTACACCTTC

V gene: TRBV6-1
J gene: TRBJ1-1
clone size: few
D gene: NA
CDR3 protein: CASSENHAEAFF
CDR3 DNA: TGTGCCAGCAGTGAAAATCACGCTGAAGCTTTCTTT

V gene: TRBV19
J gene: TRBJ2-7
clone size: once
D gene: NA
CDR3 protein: CASSLPGTYEQYF
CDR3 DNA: TGTGCCAGTAGTCTCCCGGGAACCTACGAGCAGTACTTC

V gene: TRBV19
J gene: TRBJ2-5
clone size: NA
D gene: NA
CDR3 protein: CASSTWPRETQYF
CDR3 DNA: TGTGCCAGTAGTACGTGGCCTCGGGAGACCCAGTACTTC

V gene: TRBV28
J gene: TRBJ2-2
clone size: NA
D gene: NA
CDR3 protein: CASSFRRNTGELFF
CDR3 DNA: TGTGCCAGCAGTTTCCGGCGGAACACCGGGGAGCTGTTTTTT

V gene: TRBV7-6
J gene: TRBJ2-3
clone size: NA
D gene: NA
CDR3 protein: CASSATVNPDTQYF
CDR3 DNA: TGTGCCAGCAGCGCCACGGTCAACCCAGATACGCAGTATTTT

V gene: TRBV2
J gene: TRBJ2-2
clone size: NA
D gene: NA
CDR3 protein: CASSSWTKPGELFF
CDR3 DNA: TGTGCCAGCAGTTCTTGGACTAAGCCCGGGGAGCTGTTTTTT